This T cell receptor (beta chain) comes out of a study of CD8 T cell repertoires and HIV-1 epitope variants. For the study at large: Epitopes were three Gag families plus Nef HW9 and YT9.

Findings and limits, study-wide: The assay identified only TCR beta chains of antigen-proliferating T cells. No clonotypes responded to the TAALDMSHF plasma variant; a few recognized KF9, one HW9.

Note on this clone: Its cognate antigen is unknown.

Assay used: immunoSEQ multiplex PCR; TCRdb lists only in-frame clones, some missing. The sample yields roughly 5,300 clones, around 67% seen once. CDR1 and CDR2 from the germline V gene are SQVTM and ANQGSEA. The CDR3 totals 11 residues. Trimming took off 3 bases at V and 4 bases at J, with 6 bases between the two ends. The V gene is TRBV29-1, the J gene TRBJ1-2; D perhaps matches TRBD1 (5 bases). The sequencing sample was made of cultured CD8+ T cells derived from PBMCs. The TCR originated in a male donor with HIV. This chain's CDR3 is CSVDGTYGYTF. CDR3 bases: TGCAGCGTTGACGGGACCTATGGCTACACCTTC.